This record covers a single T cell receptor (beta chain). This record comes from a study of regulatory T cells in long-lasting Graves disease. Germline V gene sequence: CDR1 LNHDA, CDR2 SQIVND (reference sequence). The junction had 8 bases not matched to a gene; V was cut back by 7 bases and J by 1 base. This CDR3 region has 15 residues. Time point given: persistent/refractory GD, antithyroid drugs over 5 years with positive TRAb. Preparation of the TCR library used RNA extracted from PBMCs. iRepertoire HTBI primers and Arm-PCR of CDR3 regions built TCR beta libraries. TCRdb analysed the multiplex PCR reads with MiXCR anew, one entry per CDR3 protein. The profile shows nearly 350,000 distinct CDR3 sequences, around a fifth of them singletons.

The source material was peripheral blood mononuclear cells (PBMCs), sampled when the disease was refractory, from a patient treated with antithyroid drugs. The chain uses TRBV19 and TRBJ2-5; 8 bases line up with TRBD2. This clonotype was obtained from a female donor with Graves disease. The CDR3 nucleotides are TGTGCCAGTACCCCTAAGCGGGAGTCCCAAGAGACCCAGTACTTC. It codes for CASTPKRESQETQYF.